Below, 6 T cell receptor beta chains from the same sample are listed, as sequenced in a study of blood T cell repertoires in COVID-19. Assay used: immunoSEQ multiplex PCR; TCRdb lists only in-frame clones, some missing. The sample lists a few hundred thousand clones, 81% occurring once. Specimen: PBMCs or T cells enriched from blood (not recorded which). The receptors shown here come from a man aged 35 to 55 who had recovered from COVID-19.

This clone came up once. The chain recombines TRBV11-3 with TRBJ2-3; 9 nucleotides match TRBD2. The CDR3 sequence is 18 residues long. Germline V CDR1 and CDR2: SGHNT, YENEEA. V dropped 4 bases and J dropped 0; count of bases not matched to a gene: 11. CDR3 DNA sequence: TGTGCCAGCAGCTCCGGGGTACTAGCGGGTTCTAGCACAGATACGCAGTATTTT. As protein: CASSSGVLAGSSTDTQYF.

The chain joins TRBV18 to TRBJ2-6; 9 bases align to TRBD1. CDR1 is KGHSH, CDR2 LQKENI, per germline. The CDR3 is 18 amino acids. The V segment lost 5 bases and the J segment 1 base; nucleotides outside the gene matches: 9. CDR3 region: CASSFSGTGSSGANVLTF. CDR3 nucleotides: TGTGCCAGCTCATTCAGCGGGACAGGGTCATCTGGGGCCAACGTCCTGACTTTC.

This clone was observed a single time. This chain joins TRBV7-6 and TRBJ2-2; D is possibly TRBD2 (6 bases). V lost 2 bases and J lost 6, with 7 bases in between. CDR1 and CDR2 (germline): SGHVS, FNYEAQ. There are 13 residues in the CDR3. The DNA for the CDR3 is TGTGCCAGCAGCTTAACTAGCCCCGGGGAGCTGTTTTTT. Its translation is CASSLTSPGELFF.

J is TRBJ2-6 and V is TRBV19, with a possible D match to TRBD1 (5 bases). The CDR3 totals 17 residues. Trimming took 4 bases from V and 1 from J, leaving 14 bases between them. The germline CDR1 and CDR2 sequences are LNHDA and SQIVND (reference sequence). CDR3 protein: CASSTLKRGSGANVLTF. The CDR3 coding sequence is TGTGCCAGTAGTACGCTTAAAAGGGGTTCTGGGGCCAACGTCCTGACTTTC. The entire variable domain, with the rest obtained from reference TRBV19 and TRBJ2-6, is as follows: DGGITQSPKYLFRKEGQNVTLSCEQNLNHDAMYWYRQDPGQGLRLIYYSQIVNDFQKGDIAEGYSVSREKKESFPLTVTSAQKNPTAFYLCASSTLKRGSGANVLTFGAGSRLTVL.

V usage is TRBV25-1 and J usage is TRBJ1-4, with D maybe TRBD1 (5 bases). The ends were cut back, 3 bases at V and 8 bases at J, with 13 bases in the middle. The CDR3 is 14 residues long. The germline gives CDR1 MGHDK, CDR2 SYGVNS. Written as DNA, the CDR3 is TGTGCCAGCAGTGAGGCCAGGGTGGGGGAAAAACTGTTTTTT. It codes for CASSEARVGEKLFF.

The CDR3 nucleotides read TGCGCCAGCAGCTTGGGGGGCAGGGAGGTAGAGACCCAGTACTTC. Translation: CASSLGGREVETQYF. The chain is built from TRBV5-1 and TRBJ2-5, with a weak D call TRBD2 (6 bases). CDR1 SGHRS and CDR2 YFSETQ come from the germline V gene. The CDR3 has 15 residues. Trimming left V 0 bases short and J 4 bases short, with 13 bases between.